A selection of T cell receptor beta chains follows, all from one sample in a study of cytomegalovirus exposure and HLA in healthy donors. Libraries were prepared by immunoSEQ multiplex PCR; TCRdb keeps only in-frame clonotypes and omits some of them. The sample has about 180,000 clones; 75% to 80% are singletons. Sequencing was carried out using PBMCs. Every receptor here comes from a man aged 40-55 years in good health and CMV-seropositive. Both conserved end residues are part of each CDR3. D genes are given only for firm matches. The size of a clone is reported for some rows only, either as once, few or many, or as a class for expanded clones.

v_call	d_call	clone_size	j_call	cdr3_nt	cdr3_aa
TRBV5-1	TRBD1	-	TRBJ2-2	TGCGCCAGCAGCTTGTACCTTGGGACAGGGCGGCAGACGAACACCGGGGAGCTGTTTTTT	CASSLYLGTGRQTNTGELFF
TRBV7-9	-	-	TRBJ2-3	TGTGCCAGCAGCTTAGCGAGGGCGGAGGATACGCAGTATTTT	CASSLARAEDTQYF
TRBV15	TRBD1	-	TRBJ1-1	TGTGCCACCAGCAGAGATTCTTATTTGGACAGGAAAGCTTTCTTT	CATSRDSYLDRKAFF
TRBV5-1	TRBD1	-	TRBJ2-2	TGCGCCAGCAGCTTGGATGGGACAGGGAGCACCGGGGAGCTGTTTTTT	CASSLDGTGSTGELFF
TRBV5-4	-	-	TRBJ2-1	TGTGCCAGCAGCTTGGGTGGGCCCCGCTCCTACAATGAGCAGTTCTTC	CASSLGGPRSYNEQFF
TRBV4-2	-	-	TRBJ2-7	TGTGCCAGCAGCCAAGGGGTAGCGGAGACGGGTGAGCAGTACTTC	CASSQGVAETGEQYF
TRBV7-9	TRBD2	-	TRBJ2-1	TGTGCCAGCGGTCGGACTAGCGGGAGCGATGAGCAGCTCTTC	CASGRTSGSDEQLF
TRBV10-3	TRBD1	-	TRBJ1-1	TGTGCCATCCAGGGGGCCAACACTGAAGCTTTCTTT	CAIQGANTEAFF
TRBV7-3	TRBD2	-	TRBJ2-1	TGTGCCAGCAGCCCGACAGGTAGCGGGAGATCAGTGAATGAGCAGTTCTTC	CASSPTGSGRSVNEQFF
TRBV7-8	-	few	TRBJ2-1	TGTGCCAGCAGCTTATCTGTTTTCTTCAATGAGCAGTTCTTC	CASSLSVFFNEQFF
TRBV6-5	-	-	TRBJ1-5	TGTGCCAGCAGTTACTCAGGACAGCCTCATGGTCAGCCCCAGCATTTT	CASSYSGQPHGQPQHF
TRBV7-2	-	few	TRBJ2-1	TGTGCCAGCAGCTCCACCCGGCTAGCGTCTGCTAGTGAGCAGTTCTTC	CASSSTRLASASEQFF
TRBV7-9	-	-	TRBJ1-5	TGTGCCAGCAGCTTGGGAGGAGGGAGTAGCAATCAGCCCCAGCATTTT	CASSLGGGSSNQPQHF
TRBV29-1	TRBD1	-	TRBJ1-1	TGCAGCGTTGTCCCCCAGGGGGGCGCAGGGGCTTTCTTT	CSVVPQGGAGAFF
TRBV7-9	TRBD2	-	TRBJ2-1	TGTGCCAGCAGCTCCGGGACTAGCGGGATAAACGGCAATGAGCAGTTCTTC	CASSSGTSGINGNEQFF
TRBV19	-	once	TRBJ2-2	TGTGCCAGTAGTCTCGGACAGATTGGGGAGCTGTTTTTT	CASSLGQIGELFF
TRBV30	TRBD2	once	TRBJ2-3	TGTGCCTGGAGTGTATTGAGACTAGCTTCTGATACGCAGTATTTT	CAWSVLRLASDTQYF
TRBV28	-	-	TRBJ2-6	TGTGCCAGCAGTCTAGGTCTGGTCGCCCGCAACGTCCTGACTTTC	CASSLGLVARNVLTF
TRBV6-1	TRBD1	-	TRBJ1-3	TGTGCCAGCAGTGTGGACAGGGTGGGAGGAAACACCATATATTTT	CASSVDRVGGNTIYF
TRBV11-2	-	-	TRBJ1-4	TGTGCCAGCAGCTTTAACCACCGGGAGCCCTCCGGCGAAAAACTGTTTTTT	CASSFNHREPSGEKLFF
TRBV29-1	TRBD2	-	TRBJ2-3	TGCAGCGTCCTGAGATTTAGCGGGTTCCCTTTAGATACGCAGTATTTT	CSVLRFSGFPLDTQYF
TRBV19	TRBD1	-	TRBJ2-7	TGTGCCAGTAGTATCCCGGGGACAGCCTACGAGCAGTACTTC	CASSIPGTAYEQYF
TRBV28	TRBD1	-	TRBJ1-5	TGTGCCAGCAGCCCCGGGACAGGGTACCAGCCCCAGCATTTT	CASSPGTGYQPQHF
TRBV4-1	TRBD2	-	TRBJ2-5	TGCGCCAGCAGCCATCCGGCGGGAGGGCAAGAGACCCAGTACTTC	CASSHPAGGQETQYF
TRBV14	-	-	TRBJ1-1	TGTGCCAGCAGCAAAGCCGGGGTTAAGAACACTGAAGCTTTCTTT	CASSKAGVKNTEAFF
TRBV28	-	-	TRBJ1-5	TGTGCCAGCAGCGTTACAGTTTATCAGCCCCAGCATTTT	CASSVTVYQPQHF
TRBV18	TRBD1	-	TRBJ1-3	TGTGCCAGCTCACGGGACAGGGCATCCGGAAACACCATATATTTT	CASSRDRASGNTIYF
TRBV6-5	TRBD1	few	TRBJ2-7	TGTGCCAGCAGATCACAGGGGGCGGGGGTACAGCAGTACTTC	CASRSQGAGVQQYF
TRBV10-3	-	-	TRBJ2-7	TGTGCCATCAGTGTACAGGCGGCCTACGAGCAGTACTTC	CAISVQAAYEQYF
TRBV2	TRBD2	-	TRBJ2-2	TGTGCCAGCAGACTTTCTAGCGGGAGCTCGGGGGAGCTGTTTTTT	CASRLSSGSSGELFF
TRBV5-6	TRBD2	-	TRBJ2-7	TGTGCCAGCAGCTTGGTACTAGCGGGAGACTTTGGCGAGCAGTACTTC	CASSLVLAGDFGEQYF
TRBV5-1	TRBD2	-	TRBJ2-1	TGCGCCAGCAGTTTCGGCACTACCGGCGGGAGGGCCTTCATCAATGAGCAGTTCTTC	CASSFGTTGGRAFINEQFF
TRBV10-2	-	-	TRBJ1-5	TGCGCCAGCAGTACAGGGCAGGCTCAGCCCCAGCATTTT	CASSTGQAQPQHF
TRBV6-1	-	-	TRBJ2-3	TGTGCCAGCAGTACAGGGATGGAAGATACGCAGTATTTT	CASSTGMEDTQYF
TRBV5-4	-	-	TRBJ2-1	TGTGCCAGCAGCTTGAGCTCCAACAATGAGCAGTTCTTC	CASSLSSNNEQFF
TRBV6-5	-	-	TRBJ2-1	TGTGCCAGCAGTTACCATAAAGGGGGTGAGCAGTTCTTC	CASSYHKGGEQFF
TRBV5-1	TRBD1	few	TRBJ2-7	TGCGCCAGCAGCTATGACAGGGGGCAAAGCGGGCTGGCCTACGAGCAGTACTTC	CASSYDRGQSGLAYEQYF
TRBV6-6	TRBD2	-	TRBJ2-5	TGTGCCAGCAGTACCCGACTAGCGGGAGGGATTGAGACCCAGTACTTC	CASSTRLAGGIETQYF
TRBV7-3	TRBD2	-	TRBJ2-1	TGTGCCAGCAGCCCCCCGACTAGCGGGAGCGCCTACAATGAGCAGTTCTTC	CASSPPTSGSAYNEQFF
TRBV5-1	TRBD2	-	TRBJ2-7	TGCGCCAGCAGCGGGCGGGGGGGAAGCTCCTACGAGCAGTACTTC	CASSGRGGSSYEQYF
TRBV6-6	-	-	TRBJ1-1	TGTGCCAGCAGTTTACAGCTAATGAACACTGAAGCTTTCTTT	CASSLQLMNTEAFF
TRBV25-1	TRBD2	-	TRBJ2-1	TGTGCCAGCAGTGAACAAAGCGGGAGGGGTGAGCAGTTCTTC	CASSEQSGRGEQFF
TRBV5-1	TRBD2	-	TRBJ2-7	TGCGCCAGCAGCTTGGCAGGAGCGGGGGACGAGCAGTACTTC	CASSLAGAGDEQYF
TRBV15	TRBD2	few	TRBJ2-7	TGTGCCACCAGCGGTGGGCGGGCTAGCGGAGCCTACGAGCAGTACTTC	CATSGGRASGAYEQYF
TRBV6-1	TRBD1	-	TRBJ1-5	TGTGCCAGCAGGCCCCCACAGGGGTTGGATCAGCCCCAGCATTTT	CASRPPQGLDQPQHF
TRBV4-2	TRBD2	-	TRBJ2-7	TGTGCCAGCAGCCAAGTGGCTAGCGGAGTTCCCTACGAGCAGTACTTC	CASSQVASGVPYEQYF
TRBV30	TRBD2	-	TRBJ2-3	TGTGCCTGGAGTTCGGGGGGGAGGGCAGATACGCAGTATTTT	CAWSSGGRADTQYF
TRBV10-3	TRBD2	-	TRBJ2-1	TGTGCCATCAGTGGGGGAGGGACTAGCGCCTACAATGAGCAGTTCTTC	CAISGGGTSAYNEQFF
TRBV19	TRBD1	-	TRBJ1-2	TGTGCCAGTAGTACCTCGGACAGGGGAAGGTATGGCTACACCTTC	CASSTSDRGRYGYTF
TRBV2	-	-	TRBJ2-5	TGTGCCAGCAGTGAACCCTTAGAGACCCAGTACTTC	CASSEPLETQYF
TRBV6-1	-	-	TRBJ1-5	TGTGCCAGCAGTGACAGGGGCAATCAGCCCCAGCATTTT	CASSDRGNQPQHF
TRBV6-1	-	-	TRBJ1-1	TGTGCCAGCAGTAATCCGGGAATGAACACTGAAGCTTTCTTT	CASSNPGMNTEAFF